The clone carrying this T cell receptor beta chain appeared many times. This entry comes from a study of T cells in Graves' hyperthyroidism and ophthalmopathy. Amplified TCR beta CDR3 regions derived from RNA transcripts. Using the HTBI primer set, a first-round RT-PCR was run on the TCR CDR3. Each CDR3 protein is one row after TCRdb ran MiXCR on the multiplex PCR reads. The profile shows fewer than 450,000 distinct CDR3 sequences, about a sixth of them singletons. For the diagnoses, clinical symptoms, serum thyroxine and TRAb, thyroid ultrasound and orbital computed tomography were used. First hyperthyroidism diagnosis is when the blood sample was obtained, before any ophthalmopathy symptoms. This CDR3 spans 15 amino acids. Germline trimming cut 5 bases from V and 6 bases from J; bases unmatched to any gene: 11. Germline assignment: CDR1 SGHAT and CDR2 FQNNGV.

The chain joins TRBV11-2 to TRBJ2-5; 8 nucleotides line up with TRBD2. This clonotype was sampled from a woman between 25 and 40 years old with Graves' hyperthyroidism that later progressed to Graves' ophthalmopathy. The source material was blood. The CDR3 reads CASSQPTSVGQTQYF. The CDR3 DNA sequence: TGTGCCAGCAGCCAACCGACTAGCGTCGGGCAGACCCAGTACTTC.